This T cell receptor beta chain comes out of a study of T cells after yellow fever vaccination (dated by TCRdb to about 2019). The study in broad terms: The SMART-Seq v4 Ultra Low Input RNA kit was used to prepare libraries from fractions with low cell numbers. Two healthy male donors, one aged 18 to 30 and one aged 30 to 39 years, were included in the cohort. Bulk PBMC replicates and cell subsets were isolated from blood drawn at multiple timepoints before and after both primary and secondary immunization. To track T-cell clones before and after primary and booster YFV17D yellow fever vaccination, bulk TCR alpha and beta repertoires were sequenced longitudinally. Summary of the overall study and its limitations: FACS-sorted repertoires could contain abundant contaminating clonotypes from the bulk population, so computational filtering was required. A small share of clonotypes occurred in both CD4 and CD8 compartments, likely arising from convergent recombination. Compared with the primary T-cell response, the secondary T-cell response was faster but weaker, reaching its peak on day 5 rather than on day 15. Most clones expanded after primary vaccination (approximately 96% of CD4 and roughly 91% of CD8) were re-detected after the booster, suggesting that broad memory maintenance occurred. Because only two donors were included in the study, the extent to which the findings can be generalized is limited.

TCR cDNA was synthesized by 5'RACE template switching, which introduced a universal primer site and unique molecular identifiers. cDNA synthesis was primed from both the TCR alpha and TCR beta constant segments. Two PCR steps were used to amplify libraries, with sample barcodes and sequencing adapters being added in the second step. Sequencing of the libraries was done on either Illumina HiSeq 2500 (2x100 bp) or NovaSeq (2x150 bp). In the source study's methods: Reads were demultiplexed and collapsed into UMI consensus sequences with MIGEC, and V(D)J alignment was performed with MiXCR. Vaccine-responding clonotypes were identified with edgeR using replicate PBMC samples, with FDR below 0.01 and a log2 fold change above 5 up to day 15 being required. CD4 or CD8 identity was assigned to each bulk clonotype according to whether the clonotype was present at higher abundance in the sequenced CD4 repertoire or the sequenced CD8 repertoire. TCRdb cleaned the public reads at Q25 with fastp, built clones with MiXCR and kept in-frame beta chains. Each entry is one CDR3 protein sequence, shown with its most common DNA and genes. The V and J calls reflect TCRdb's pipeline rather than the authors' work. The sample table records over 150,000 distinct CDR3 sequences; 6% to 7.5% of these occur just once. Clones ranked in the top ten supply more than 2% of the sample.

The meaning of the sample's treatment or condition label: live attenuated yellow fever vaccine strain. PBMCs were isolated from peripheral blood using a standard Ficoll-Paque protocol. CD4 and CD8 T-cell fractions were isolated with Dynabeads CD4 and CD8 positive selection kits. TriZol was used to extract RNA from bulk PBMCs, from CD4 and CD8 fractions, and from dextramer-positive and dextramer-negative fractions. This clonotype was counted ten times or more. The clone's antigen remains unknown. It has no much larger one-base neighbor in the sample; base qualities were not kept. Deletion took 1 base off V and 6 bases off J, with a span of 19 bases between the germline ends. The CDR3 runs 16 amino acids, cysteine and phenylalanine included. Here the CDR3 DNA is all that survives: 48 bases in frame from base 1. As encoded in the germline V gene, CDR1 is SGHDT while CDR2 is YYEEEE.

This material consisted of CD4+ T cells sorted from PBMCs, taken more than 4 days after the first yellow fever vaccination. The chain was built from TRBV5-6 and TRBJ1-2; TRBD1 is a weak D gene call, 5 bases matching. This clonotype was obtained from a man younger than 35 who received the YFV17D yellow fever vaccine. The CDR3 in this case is CASSLLEHWGGDGYTF. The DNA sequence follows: TGTGCCAGCAGCTTGCTTGAACATTGGGGAGGGGATGGCTACACCTTC.